This T cell receptor (beta chain) was sequenced in a study of T cells in Graves' hyperthyroidism and ophthalmopathy. Over 18 months, lack of ophthalmopathy progression marked Graves' hyperthyroidism as stable. The study enrolled patients aged 18 to 65 with newly diagnosed hyperthyroidism of under 2 months' duration. Uncontrolled infection, other autoimmune disease, pregnancy or lactation disqualified patients from enrolment. Diagnoses were established using clinical symptoms, serum thyroxine and TRAb, thyroid ultrasound and orbital computed tomography. V lost 5 bases to trimming and J lost 7 bases; unmatched junction nucleotides: 4. The CDR3 is made up of 13 amino acids. Germline CDR1 reads LGHDT; CDR2 reads YNNKEL (reference sequence). The investigators amplified TCR beta CDR3 regions from RNA transcripts. An initial round of RT-PCR targeting the TCR CDR3 relied on the HTBI primer set. TCRdb fed the multiplex PCR reads into MiXCR, producing one record per CDR3 protein. The table lists 350,000 to 400,000 distinct CDR3 sequences, 14% of them singletons, with 9.5% to 11% in the top ten.

The chain links TRBV3-1 to TRBJ2-1, with 8 bases lining up with TRBD2. The sequenced material came from blood. The origin of this receptor is a woman aged 55-70 years with Graves' hyperthyroidism. The CDR3 sequence: CASSSGTRNEQFF. The CDR3 bases are TGTGCCAGCAGCTCCGGGACTAGGAATGAGCAGTTCTTC.